This T cell receptor beta chain was captured in a study of post-analysis software for immune sequencing data (dated by TCRdb to 2014 to 2015). About the full investigation: The recorded disease courses included relapsing-remitting, secondary progressive and progressive-relapsing multiple sclerosis, and some patients had no subtype annotation. Patient repertoires were compared against roughly 10 previously published healthy control repertoires from donors aged 6 to 25 years. A subset of samples was prepared in parallel using single-end sample barcoding, then pooled and co-amplified after Illumina adapter ligation.

Only a few counts were recorded for this clonotype. Its antigen is still unknown. No quality values exist for individual bases; no much larger clone is one base distant. CDR1 and CDR2 (LGHNT, FRNRAP) derive from the germline V gene. Cut back by 4 bases and 4 bases, the V and J ends lie 13 bases apart. Reading from cysteine to phenylalanine, the CDR3 counts 14 amino acids. Only the CDR3 part of the read is kept: 42 bases, read in frame from the first base. The protocol used for the library was PCR. Sequenced using an Illumina HiSeq 2500. Unique molecular identifiers were incorporated into TCR beta cDNA libraries to reduce PCR and sequencing biases. Every 1 to 10 million input T cells yielded approximately 500,000 cDNA molecules, meaning each molecule approximated one T cell. The patient libraries were prepared and sequenced with the same protocol used for the earlier healthy control dataset. Within a given batch, samples were prepared together, multiplexed and sequenced on the same HiSeq lane. The authors' pipeline ran thus. Raw barcoded reads were processed with MIGEC, discarding single-read molecular identifier groups before consensus assembly and CDR3 extraction. VDJtools was used for post-analysis of the clonotype tables, with diversity normalized by down-sampling every dataset to the smallest sample size. Repertoire overlap clustering matched CDR3 amino acid but not nucleotide sequences to correct batch-related cross-sample contamination. TCRdb's own reprocessing of the public reads used fastp at Q25 and MiXCR and kept productive beta chains. Rows matching on CDR3 protein sequence are summarized as one entry with the most common DNA and genes. The V and J calls come from TCRdb's annotation, not from the publication. This sample holds 750,000 to 900,000 distinct CDR3 sequences; around 46% were observed only once. Roughly 4.9% of the sample belongs to the ten largest clones.

The research as a whole found: Compared with controls, multiple sclerosis patients had significantly lower normalized Chao1 diversity, a finding suggesting substantial peripheral T-cell clonal expansion. Patients showed significantly higher frequencies than controls for about 5 TRBV segments, among them TRBV5-6, TRBV5-1 and TRBV20-1. Strong co-clustering of samples prepared in the same batch was shown by direct clustering with F measure, prompting a batch-effect correction. The control group was slightly older than the multiple sclerosis patient group.

To demonstrate the VDJtools post-analysis software, TCR beta repertoires were profiled from the peripheral blood of more than ten young patients with multiple sclerosis. The multiple sclerosis patients were children and adolescents ranging in age from roughly 6 to 15 years. This TCR derives from a girl between 10 and 17 years old with multiple sclerosis. Sequenced material: blood. The chain joins TRBV12-5 to TRBJ1-2, and the D gene may be TRBD1, 5 bases matching. The nucleotide sequence is TGTGCTAGTGGTTCCCCCGGGGCCTCCTATGGCTACACCTTC. Translated, this is CASGSPGASYGYTF.